This is a list of T cell receptor beta chains from one sample in a study of shared clonotypes between healthy human individuals. Using immunoSEQ multiplex PCR, the repertoire was profiled, and TCRdb retains in-frame clones only, with some absent. The sample has 2 million to 2.5 million clones, around 95% seen once. Source material: naive CD4+ T cells sorted from blood. These receptors were obtained from a man aged 18 to 30 in good health. Both conserved end residues are part of each CDR3. D genes are given only for firm matches. Clone size is shown for a subset of rows, as once, few, many or a class of expanded clone.

V gene	J gene	D gene	clone size	CDR3 protein	CDR3 DNA
TRBV6-5	TRBJ1-1	.	.	CASSYSGKANTEAFF	TGTGCCAGCAGTTACTCTGGAAAGGCGAACACTGAAGCTTTCTTT
TRBV7-9	TRBJ1-1	.	.	CASSTANTEAFF	TGTGCCAGCAGCACCGCGAACACTGAAGCTTTCTTT
TRBV6-5	TRBJ1-3	TRBD1	once	CASSEGAKGNTIYF	TGTGCCAGCAGCGAGGGGGCTAAAGGAAACACCATATATTTT
TRBV28	TRBJ2-2	.	.	CASVKGSDTGELFF	TGTGCCAGCGTTAAAGGGTCGGACACCGGGGAGCTGTTTTTT
TRBV30	TRBJ1-1	.	.	CAWSVWGAHPEAFF	TGTGCCTGGAGTGTATGGGGGGCGCACCCTGAAGCTTTCTTT
TRBV1	TRBJ1-2	.	.	CTSSQETWGYGYTF	TGCACCAGCAGCCAAGAAACGTGGGGCTATGGCTACACCTTC
TRBV6-6	TRBJ1-2	.	few	CASSYKGAPYGYTF	TGTGCCAGCAGTTACAAGGGTGCCCCCTATGGCTACACCTTC
TRBV19	TRBJ2-2	TRBD2	.	CASRRGVDTGELFF	TGTGCCAGTAGGCGGGGGGTAGACACCGGGGAGCTGTTTTTT
TRBV9	TRBJ1-4	TRBD1	.	CASSVWTGGNEKLFF	TGTGCCAGCAGCGTATGGACAGGGGGGAATGAAAAACTGTTTTTT
TRBV5-1	TRBJ2-2	TRBD1	.	CASSLARTGGESARPGELFF	TGCGCCAGCAGCTTGGCCAGGACAGGGGGCGAGTCCGCGAGACCCGGGGAGCTGTTTTTT
TRBV29-1	TRBJ2-3	TRBD2	.	CSVLGGGADTQYF	TGCAGCGTTCTCGGCGGGGGGGCGGATACGCAGTATTTT
TRBV7-8	TRBJ1-1	TRBD1	.	CASSPRDRVGAFF	TGTGCCAGCAGCCCACGGGACAGGGTGGGGGCTTTCTTT
TRBV19	TRBJ2-1	TRBD1	.	CATLAGTGTNEQFF	TGTGCCACTTTGGCCGGGACAGGGACCAATGAGCAGTTCTTC
TRBV5-1	TRBJ2-3	TRBD1	once	CASSSPSTQGVLTDTQYF	TGCGCCAGCAGCTCCCCCTCTACACAGGGGGTGTTGACAGATACGCAGTATTTT
TRBV4-3	TRBJ2-5	TRBD2	.	CASSQEGGFGGTETQYF	TGCGCCAGCAGCCAAGAAGGTGGATTCGGGGGGACAGAGACCCAGTACTTC
TRBV6-6	TRBJ2-7	.	once	CASSLQGLNEQYF	TGTGCCAGCAGCCTCCAGGGGCTGAACGAGCAGTACTTC
TRBV10-2	TRBJ2-1	.	.	CASSVSPVNEQFF	TGCGCCAGCAGTGTCAGCCCAGTCAATGAGCAGTTCTTC
TRBV5-6	TRBJ2-7	TRBD2	.	CASSHSGGALYEQYF	TGTGCCAGCAGCCACAGCGGGGGGGCCCTCTACGAGCAGTACTTC
TRBV6-5	TRBJ2-2	.	few	CASRRDRSTGELFF	TGTGCCAGCAGACGCGACAGATCCACCGGGGAGCTGTTTTTT
TRBV10-1	TRBJ2-7	.	.	CASSAGTSAYEQYF	TGCGCCAGCAGTGCCGGGACATCAGCCTACGAGCAGTACTTC
TRBV7-9	TRBJ1-1	.	.	CASSWGGGGTEAFF	TGTGCCAGCAGCTGGGGCGGGGGAGGCACTGAAGCTTTCTTT
TRBV10-3	TRBJ2-7	.	.	CAISEGLEKYEQYF	TGTGCCATCAGTGAGGGGCTGGAAAAATACGAGCAGTACTTC
TRBV11-2	TRBJ1-5	.	.	CASSLLNQPQHF	TGTGCCAGCAGCTTACTCAATCAGCCCCAGCATTTT
TRBV18	TRBJ2-7	.	.	CASSLPRRGAYEQYF	TGTGCCAGCTCTCTACCTCGTCGAGGCGCCTACGAGCAGTACTTC
TRBV19	TRBJ2-1	TRBD2	.	CASSNIASGEYNEQFF	TGTGCCAGTAGTAATATCGCTAGCGGAGAATACAATGAGCAGTTCTTC
TRBV7-9	TRBJ2-1	.	.	CASSPVGAVYNEQFF	TGTGCCAGCAGCCCCGTCGGGGCAGTCTACAATGAGCAGTTCTTC
TRBV27	TRBJ1-6	.	.	CASSTLPGVNSPLHF	TGTGCCAGCAGTACCCTGCCAGGGGTTAATTCACCCCTCCACTTT
TRBV11-3	TRBJ2-7	TRBD1	once	CASSAGTGAYEQYF	TGTGCCAGCAGCGCGGGGACAGGAGCCTACGAGCAGTACTTC
TRBV11-2	TRBJ1-3	.	.	CASSPEASGNTIYF	TGTGCCAGCAGCCCAGAGGCCTCTGGAAACACCATATATTTT
TRBV4-3	TRBJ2-7	TRBD2	.	CASSQDPIWREGYEQYF	TGCGCCAGCAGCCAAGATCCAATCTGGCGGGAGGGATACGAGCAGTACTTC
TRBV13	TRBJ2-7	TRBD1	once	CASSLTGGQGAYEQYF	TGTGCCAGCAGCTTAACAGGGGGACAGGGGGCCTACGAGCAGTACTTC
TRBV27	TRBJ1-2	.	.	CASSLRTGQGYTF	TGTGCCAGCAGTTTAAGAACAGGGCAAGGCTACACCTTC
TRBV4-1	TRBJ1-2	.	.	CASSQDRGFGYTF	TGCGCCAGCAGCCAAGATCGCGGGTTCGGCTACACCTTC
TRBV12-5	TRBJ1-1	.	.	CASGLGQNTEAFF	TGTGCTAGTGGTCTGGGACAGAACACTGAAGCTTTCTTT
TRBV7-9	TRBJ2-3	.	.	CASSLARNTDTQYF	TGTGCCAGCAGCTTAGCCAGGAACACAGATACGCAGTATTTT
TRBV28	TRBJ1-2	.	.	CASSSGIYYGYTF	TGTGCCAGCAGTTCCGGGATTTACTATGGCTACACCTTC
TRBV29-1	TRBJ2-3	TRBD1	.	CSAGTGGTDTQYF	TGCAGCGCCGGGACAGGGGGAACAGATACGCAGTATTTT
TRBV10-1	TRBJ2-4	.	.	CASSPGASGNIQYF	TGCGCCAGCAGTCCGGGGGCGAGCGGGAACATTCAGTACTTC
TRBV5-1	TRBJ2-5	.	.	CASSLAKGPQETQYF	TGCGCCAGCAGCTTGGCCAAGGGCCCCCAAGAGACCCAGTACTTC
TRBV29-1	TRBJ2-7	.	.	CSVEENRSPYEQYF	TGCAGCGTTGAAGAAAACAGGTCCCCCTACGAGCAGTACTTC
TRBV6-5	TRBJ2-7	.	.	CASSSLAASYEQYF	TGTGCCAGCAGTTCCCTAGCAGCCAGCTACGAGCAGTACTTC
TRBV29-1	TRBJ2-7	TRBD1	.	CSVEDLQGWDGEQYF	TGCAGCGTTGAAGACTTACAGGGGTGGGATGGCGAGCAGTACTTC
TRBV19	TRBJ2-1	.	.	CASSVTSHNEQFF	TGTGCCAGTAGTGTAACTAGCCACAATGAGCAGTTCTTC
TRBV7-2	TRBJ2-3	TRBD2	once	CASSPAGLAGARDTQYF	TGTGCCAGCAGCCCAGCGGGACTAGCGGGGGCCAGGGATACGCAGTATTTT
TRBV10-2	TRBJ1-1	TRBD1	.	CASSSGQTGGVAFF	TGCGCCAGCTCGTCGGGACAGACCGGCGGGGTAGCTTTCTTT
TRBV18	TRBJ1-1	.	few	CASSPLLGQRNTEAFF	TGTGCCAGCTCACCATTGCTCGGACAGAGGAACACTGAAGCTTTCTTT
TRBV7-2	TRBJ2-2	.	.	CASSFRVVGGELFF	TGTGCCAGCAGCTTCAGAGTAGTCGGCGGGGAGCTGTTTTTT
TRBV5-1	TRBJ2-7	.	.	CASRGTYEQYF	TGCGCCAGCAGGGGGACCTACGAGCAGTACTTC
TRBV7-2	TRBJ2-7	.	.	CASSFFGGAYEQYF	TGTGCCAGCAGCTTTTTCGGGGGAGCCTACGAGCAGTACTTC
TRBV25-1	TRBJ1-4	.	.	CASSDPLKGVDEKLFF	TGTGCCAGCAGTGACCCACTTAAAGGGGTAGATGAAAAACTGTTTTTT
TRBV30	TRBJ1-1	.	once	CAWSVGTEAFF	TGTGCCTGGAGTGTAGGTACTGAAGCTTTCTTT
TRBV4-2	TRBJ1-4	.	.	CASSQDSTNEKLFF	TGTGCCAGCAGCCAAGATTCGACTAATGAAAAACTGTTTTTT
TRBV10-2	TRBJ1-5	.	.	CASSAFRDLNQPQHF	TGCGCCAGCAGTGCATTTAGGGACCTCAATCAGCCCCAGCATTTT
TRBV6-5	TRBJ2-7	TRBD1	.	CASSSDRIKSSEQYF	TGTGCCAGCAGCTCGGACAGGATTAAATCTTCCGAGCAGTACTTC
TRBV6-6	TRBJ1-3	TRBD1	.	CASGQGGSGNTIYF	TGTGCCAGCGGACAGGGCGGTTCTGGAAACACCATATATTTT
TRBV5-6	TRBJ2-4	TRBD1	.	CASSDRDRGLKGKNIQYF	TGTGCCAGCAGCGACCGGGACAGGGGGTTAAAGGGCAAAAACATTCAGTACTTC
TRBV11-2	TRBJ1-1	.	once	CASGKRDAPWAFF	TGTGCCAGCGGGAAACGGGACGCTCCCTGGGCTTTCTTT